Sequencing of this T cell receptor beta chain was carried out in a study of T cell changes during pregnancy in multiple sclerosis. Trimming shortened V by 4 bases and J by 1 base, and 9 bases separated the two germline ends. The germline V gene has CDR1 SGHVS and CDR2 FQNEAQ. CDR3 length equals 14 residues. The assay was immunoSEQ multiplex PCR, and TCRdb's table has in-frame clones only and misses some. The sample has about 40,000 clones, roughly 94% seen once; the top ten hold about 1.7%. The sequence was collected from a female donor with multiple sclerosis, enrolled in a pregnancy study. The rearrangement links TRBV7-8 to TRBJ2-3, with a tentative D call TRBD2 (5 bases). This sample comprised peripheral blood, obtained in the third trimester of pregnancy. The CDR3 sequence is CASSSEGGTDTQYF. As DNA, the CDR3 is TGTGCCAGCAGCTCCGAGGGTGGCACAGATACGCAGTATTTT.